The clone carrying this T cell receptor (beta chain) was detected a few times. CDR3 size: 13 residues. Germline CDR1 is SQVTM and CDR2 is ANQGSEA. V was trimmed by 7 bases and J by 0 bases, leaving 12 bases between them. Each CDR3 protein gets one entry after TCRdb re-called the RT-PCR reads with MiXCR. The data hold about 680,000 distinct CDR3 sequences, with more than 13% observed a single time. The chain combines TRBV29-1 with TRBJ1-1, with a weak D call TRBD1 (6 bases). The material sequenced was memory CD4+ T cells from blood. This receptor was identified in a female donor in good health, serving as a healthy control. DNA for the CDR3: TGCAGCGGCCGACAGGAGTTGAACACTGAAGCTTTCTTT. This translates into CSGRQELNTEAFF.